What follows are 4 T cell receptor beta chains derived from one specimen sequenced in a study of blood T cell repertoires in COVID-19. TCRdb's copy holds only in-frame clones and misses some; the assay was immunoSEQ multiplex PCR. The sample lists some 190,000 clones, 70% to 90% occurring once. Sequences were obtained from peripheral blood. The origin of the receptors is a man between 25 and 39 years old with acute or convalescent COVID-19.

This clone was counted a single time. This chain links TRBV3-1 (or the pseudogene TRBV3-2) with TRBJ1-5; D is undetermined. Trimming left V 1 base short and J 7 bases short, with 5 bases between. CDR3 length equals 12 residues. CDR1 is LGHDT and CDR2 is YNNKEL in the germline V gene (reference sequence). DNA for the CDR3: TGTGCCAGCAGCCAAGTCGGGCAGCCCCAGCATTTT. Its translation: CASSQVGQPQHF.

The DNA for the CDR3 is TGCGCCAGCAGAATATCGGCGGGAGGGAACACCGGGGAGCTGTTTTTT. Its protein is CASRISAGGNTGELFF. This sequence joins TRBV5-1 and TRBJ2-2; 8 bases align to TRBD2. CDR1 and CDR2 from the germline V gene are SGHRS and YFSETQ. This CDR3 region has 16 residues. Unmatched junction bases numbered 7, after V lost 5 bases and J lost 1 base.

The chain joins TRBV19 to TRBJ2-5, with a tentative D call TRBD2 (5 bases). This CDR3 has 17 amino acids. V shed 1 base and J shed 5 bases, with 20 bases lying between them. Germline V gene lookup returns CDR1 LNHDA and CDR2 SQIVND (reference sequence). The CDR3 DNA reads TGTGCCAGTAGTATAGGAGAGGGTACCCCAGTTCTGGAGACCCAGTACTTC. The encoded protein is CASSIGEGTPVLETQYF.

This clone was seen only a few times. J is TRBJ1-1 and V is TRBV19, with D unclear. The germline V and J ends were trimmed by 2 bases and 1 base, with 8 bases remaining between them. The CDR3 contains 14 residues. Looked up from germline, CDR1 is LNHDA and CDR2 is SQIVND (reference sequence). CDR3 nucleotides: TGTGCCAGTAGTATAACCATTAGGAACACTGAAGCTTTCTTT. This gives the protein CASSITIRNTEAFF.